A selection of T cell receptor beta chains follows, all from one sample in a study of regulatory T cells in long-lasting Graves disease. TCRdb itself ran the multiplex PCR reads through MiXCR, one entry per CDR3 protein. The top ten clones hold 18% of a sample with a few hundred thousand distinct CDR3 sequences, about 12% of them seen once. The data also belong to a second study, concerning T cells in Graves' hyperthyroidism and ophthalmopathy.

The sequencing here drew on peripheral blood mononuclear cells (PBMCs), taken at new diagnosis, from a patient treated with antithyroid drugs. The origin of the receptors is a woman between 18 and 30 years old with Graves disease. Both conserved end residues are part of each CDR3. Each record gives: CDR3 DNA, CDR3 protein, V gene, D gene, J gene, clone size. The D gene is left open where the match is weak. The listing skips clone size in some rows; elsewhere it reads once, few, many or a size class.

TGTGCCAGCAGCCCGAGACTAGCGGGGGGTTTCTCCTACAATGAGCAGTTCTTC | CASSPRLAGGFSYNEQFF | TRBV7-9 | TRBD2 | TRBJ2-1 | few
TGTGCCACCAGCAGAGTGGCGGGAGGTACCGGGGAGCTGTTTTTT | CATSRVAGGTGELFF | TRBV15 | TRBD2 | TRBJ2-2 | NA
TGTGCCAGCAGTCATTCTAAACCGGGACAGCAGCATTACAATGAGCAGTTCTTC | CASSHSKPGQQHYNEQFF | TRBV28 | TRBD1 | TRBJ2-1 | many
TGCGCCAGCAGCCAGGGGGCCGGGACTAGCGGGAGTTGGGAATACGAGCAGTACTTC | CASSQGAGTSGSWEYEQYF | TRBV4-1 | TRBD2 | TRBJ2-7 | NA
TGTGCCAGCAGCTGGTTTGACTATGGCTACACCTTC | CASSWFDYGYTF | TRBV5-4 | NA | TRBJ1-2 | NA
TGTGCCAGCAGCTCCACAGGGGGCAGCTATGAGCAGTTCTTC | CASSSTGGSYEQFF | TRBV7-2 | TRBD1 | TRBJ2-1 | few
TGTGCCAGCAGCTTCGGTAGCAGATCCTACGAGCAGTACTTC | CASSFGSRSYEQYF | TRBV7-9 | NA | TRBJ2-7 | few
TGTGCCAGCAGGGGGTTTTCAGACATTCAGTACTTC | CASRGFSDIQYF | TRBV28 | NA | TRBJ2-4 | many
TGTGCCAGCACCGTACCGGGGTCCCTCTTTAGGGATGAGCAGTTCTTC | CASTVPGSLFRDEQFF | TRBV27 | NA | TRBJ2-1 | once
TGTGCCAGCAGCACCAGTGACAGGATCTACTATGGCTACACCTTC | CASSTSDRIYYGYTF | TRBV7-2 | NA | TRBJ1-2 | few
TGCAGCGTTGGAGGGACCCCCTACGAGCAGTACTTC | CSVGGTPYEQYF | TRBV29-1 | NA | TRBJ2-7 | many
TGTGCCAGCAGACGGGGACTAGCGGGATCGATTCACGAGCAGTACTTC | CASRRGLAGSIHEQYF | TRBV28 | TRBD2 | TRBJ2-7 | NA
TGTGCCAGCAGACATACACAGGGGACAAACACTCCTGAAGCTTTCTTT | CASRHTQGTNTPEAFF | TRBV27 | TRBD1 | TRBJ1-1 | many
TGCAGTGCCCTGGACAATATCTACGAGCAGTACTTC | CSALDNIYEQYF | TRBV20-1 | NA | TRBJ2-7 | many
TGTGCCAGCAGCTTAGAAGCACTAGCGGGGGGGCCGCGGGAGACCCAGTACTTC | CASSLEALAGGPRETQYF | TRBV7-2 | TRBD2 | TRBJ2-5 | many
TGTGCCAGCCCGGGACATGTCTACAATGAGCAGTTCTTC | CASPGHVYNEQFF | TRBV2 | NA | TRBJ2-1 | many
TGTGCCACCCATGTGTACTTGGAGCAGTACTTC | CATHVYLEQYF | TRBV2 | NA | TRBJ2-7 | few
TGTGTCAGCAGCTTATCGTCCTTGAGGCTCCCGAACACTGAAGCTTTCTTT | CVSSLSSLRLPNTEAFF | TRBV13 | NA | TRBJ1-1 | NA
TGTGCCAGCAGTTTCATTTTTGGCGAGCAGTACTTC | CASSFIFGEQYF | TRBV27 | NA | TRBJ2-7 | NA
TGTGCCACAAATACAGGAGCGGGAGTGAGGGGGGATACGCAGTATTTT | CATNTGAGVRGDTQYF | TRBV28 | TRBD2 | TRBJ2-3 | many
TGCGCCAACAGCCAAGAGGTGTCGGGCGTCTATGGCTACACCTTC | CANSQEVSGVYGYTF | TRBV4-1 | NA | TRBJ1-2 | NA
TGTGCCAGCAGTCTTGATACAGGGGGCAAAAGTCGCGAGCAGTTCTTC | CASSLDTGGKSREQFF | TRBV6-2/TRBV6-3 | TRBD1 | TRBJ2-1 | many
TGTGCCAGCAGCTTTTCAACGCCGCCGACAGGGGGGAACACTGAAGCTTTCTTT | CASSFSTPPTGGNTEAFF | TRBV7-8 | TRBD1 | TRBJ1-1 | many
TGTGCCAGCAGTGAAGCGACAGGGGGTGGGACAGAGACCCAGTACTTC | CASSEATGGGTETQYF | TRBV6-1 | TRBD1 | TRBJ2-5 | NA
TGTGCCTGTTCACTCAGGGTGAACACCGGGGAGCTGTTTTTT | CACSLRVNTGELFF | TRBV30 | NA | TRBJ2-2 | few
TGTGCCAGCAGCGACAGGGGGCGCGGCTATGGCTACACCTTC | CASSDRGRGYGYTF | TRBV6-1 | TRBD1 | TRBJ1-2 | NA
TGCAGTGCTCCCGCGGGGCAGGGACTGAGTGGCTACACCTTC | CSAPAGQGLSGYTF | TRBV20-1 | NA | TRBJ1-2 | NA
TGCAGTGCTACTCAGGGGACCGGTCTTCGAGCTTTCTTT | CSATQGTGLRAFF | TRBV20-1 | NA | TRBJ1-1 | many
TGTGCCAGCAGTGACACCGGGACCTTGAACACCGGGGAGCTGTTTTTT | CASSDTGTLNTGELFF | TRBV6-1 | NA | TRBJ2-2 | many
TGCAGTGGGCTGGGGATCGCAACCAACTACGAGCAGTACTTC | CSGLGIATNYEQYF | TRBV20-1 | NA | TRBJ2-7 | many
TGCGCCAGCAGCCAAGGTCTCTCAGCGACCCGGGACAGGGGGCCCGACCCTTACAATGAGCAGTTCTTC | CASSQGLSATRDRGPDPYNEQFF | TRBV4-1 | TRBD1 | TRBJ2-1 | few
TGTGCCAGCAGTTCCCGGACGGGGACCATGAACACTGAAGCTTTCTTT | CASSSRTGTMNTEAFF | TRBV28 | NA | TRBJ1-1 | many
TGTGCCAGCAGCTTTTCCGCCGGGGGGGCAGATACGCAGTATTTT | CASSFSAGGADTQYF | TRBV7-3 | TRBD2 | TRBJ2-3 | many
TGTGCCAGCAAGGCAGCAAATTCACCCCTCCACTTT | CASKAANSPLHF | TRBV6-1 | NA | TRBJ1-6 | NA
TGTGCCAGCAGCTCCCAGCTTGTTACGCAGTATTTT | CASSSQLVTQYF | TRBV7-2 | NA | TRBJ2-3 | many
TGTGCCAGCAGCTTTTTCGGGGATACCCAGTACTTC | CASSFFGDTQYF | TRBV7-2 | NA | TRBJ2-5 | many
TGTGCCAGCAGTTCCGCCCTCGGGGGGGCCTGGACAGATACGCAGTATTTT | CASSSALGGAWTDTQYF | TRBV6-2/TRBV6-3 | TRBD2 | TRBJ2-3 | many
TGTGCCAGCAGTTACCTGGGGGTTCGCACCGGGGAGCTGTTTTTT | CASSYLGVRTGELFF | TRBV6-2/TRBV6-3 | NA | TRBJ2-2 | many